The clone carrying this T cell receptor (beta chain) has a count of ten or more. As yet, its antigen is unknown. The record originates from a study of early T cells in non-severe SARS-CoV-2 infection. Whole-study context: The sequenced material was bulk RNA from unsorted whole blood, and its chains were unpaired.

Each cDNA molecule carried a unique molecular identifier. TCRdb re-called the 5' RACE reads with MiXCR, one entry per CDR3 protein. Of 76,000 or so distinct CDR3 sequences in the sample, about 10% are singletons; the top ten hold about 4.8%. Study results and caveats: Private and CD4 specificities were missed by VDJdb matching, skewed to anti-spike CD8.

The sequenced material came from whole blood. The origin of this receptor is an adult who was a healthcare worker with PCR-confirmed SARS-CoV-2 infection or an uninfected control (not recorded which).

CDR3 in DNA: TGTGCCAGCAGCCCTCACAGGGTCGCGAACACAGATACGCAGTATTTT. Its protein product is CASSPHRVANTDTQYF. The chain recombines TRBV7-6 with TRBJ2-3; weak D call: TRBD1 (6 bases). This CDR3 is 16 amino acids long. V was trimmed by 5 bases and J by 2 bases, leaving 17 bases between them. Germline CDR1 and CDR2: SGHVS and FNYEAQ.